This T cell receptor (beta chain) emerged from a study of blood T cell repertoires in COVID-19. Clones were read by immunoSEQ multiplex PCR, and TCRdb kept only the in-frame ones, dropping some. The sample gives about 230,000 clones, roughly 84% of which show up once; approximately 7% is in the top ten. Germline assignment: CDR1 MDHEN and CDR2 SYDVKM. Trimming pared 5 bases from V and 0 bases from J, leaving 19 bases between. This CDR3 contains 17 residues. This clone was detected only once. Material: peripheral blood. The V call is TRBV28, the J call TRBJ1-1; TRBD1 might be the D (5 bases). The source of this sequence is a woman aged 45-59 years with acute or convalescent COVID-19. Here the CDR3 reads CASSEPPGKRMNTEAFF. The CDR3 DNA reads TGTGCCAGCAGTGAGCCACCAGGGAAGAGAATGAACACTGAAGCTTTCTTT.